The subject of this entry is one TCR beta chain. Its target is not known. The sample is drawn from a study of T cells expressing NK-cell markers. At the level of the study: Just one sequenced donor of eight was HCMV-seronegative, while seven were seropositive. Findings and limits, study-wide: Several donors showed these clonotypes also leading the CD3+CD56-NKG2C+ fraction. Dominant NKG2C+ clonotype frequencies of 1.0-7.0% of CD8+ T cells were measured in several donors.

Germline V gene lookup returns CDR1 SGHRS and CDR2 YFSETQ. The CDR3 covers 15 residues. cDNA encoding TCR beta was synthesized via 5'RACE template switching incorporating UMIs. Reprocessing the 5' RACE reads, TCRdb reports a single entry for every CDR3 protein and omits DNA. Its table records some 340,000 distinct CDR3 sequences. The sequencing sample was made of blood T cells: a sorted CD56 or NKG2C T cell subset, CD4+ or CD8+ T cells, or bulk PBMC T cells (not recorded which). The genes are TRBV5-1 and TRBJ1-4. The origin of this receptor is a man aged 18-69 years in good health. CDR3 region: CASSWRGGEDEKLFF.